This T cell receptor beta chain was sequenced during a study of blood T cell repertoires in COVID-19 (dated by TCRdb to the early 2020s). Some background on the complete study: Samples covering the acute and convalescent phases of COVID-19 were provided by collaborators in the United States, Italy and Spain. The material from the prospective study consisted of cDNA or gDNA derived from T cells, B-cell-depleted T cells, or PBMCs. Deeply sampled blood TCRbeta repertoires from subjects exposed to, actively infected with, or recovered from COVID-19 were included in the dataset. The repertoires were released in a freely available public database intended as a resource for research on the immune response to SARS-CoV-2. Samples were obtained from the ongoing ImmuneRACE study (first 160 participants) and from some 1,300 subjects provided by 6 global collaborators. A de-identified subject ID, COVID-19 status, age in years and sex were almost always included in the sample metadata. Where available, HLA class I and class II types were obtained from metadata supplied by the sample provider rather than from assay-based typing.

Of note for this clone: Its antigen target is currently unknown. The record has no base qualities; no much larger clone is one base away.

TCRbeta CDR3 regions were amplified from genomic DNA using the immunoSEQ Assay, a bias-controlled multiplex PCR. On the study's bioinformatics: Within the assay, amplification of reference gene primers was used to estimate how many nucleated cells each sample contained. To quantify the absolute abundance of each unique TCRbeta CDR3 rearrangement, sequence reads were collapsed and filtered. Productive Simpson clonality was computed per sample as the square root of Simpson's diversity index over productive rearrangements. The table comes from immuneACCESS by way of TCRdb, which keeps in-frame sequences with V and J called. Part of the clones is missing from these tables; in studies checked, under half for an unresolved V gene and the rest for unknown reasons. The DNA was the basis for D and trimming; V, J and clone size are from that table. The sample table records under 200,000 clones; approximately 86% of these occur just once. Around 18% of the sample is held by the ten biggest clonotypes.

General conclusions and limits of the study: How much clinical and demographic metadata was included differed by source and by participant, and the metadata was provided uncurated.

Enrolling through a virtual design, the prospective study's participants ranged in age from about 18 to 89 years and lived across around 25 United States geographic areas. In the prospective study, participants were assigned to cohorts based on the clinical history participants reported in a screening survey and a study questionnaire. For ImmuneRACE Cohort 3, a participant was defined as recovered based on two consecutive negative NP/OP PCR tests, clearance by a healthcare professional, or resolution of symptoms. Mobile phlebotomists in the prospective study collected whole blood, serum and a nasopharyngeal or oropharyngeal swab from every participant. Additional blood draws and questionnaires over an approximately two-month period could optionally be provided by prospective study participants. Before DNA extraction, blood samples from the prospective study were shipped at room temperature or frozen.

CDR1 and CDR2, per the germline V gene, are SGHVS and FNYEAQ. From its cysteine to its phenylalanine, the CDR3 spans 12 amino acids. The kept DNA is CDR3 alone, 36 bases in frame from the first base. Between the V and J ends, shortened by 5 bases and 3 bases respectively, the junction contains 8 bases. This TCR was recovered from a man aged 55 to 70 who had recovered from COVID-19. The sequencing input was PBMCs or T cells enriched from blood (not recorded which). The chain joins TRBV7-6 to TRBJ2-7; the D gene identity is not certain. The DNA sequence follows: TGTGCCAGCAGCCCGAGAGGCTACGAGCAGTACTTC. Its protein product is CASSPRGYEQYF.